These 20 T cell receptor beta chains originate from one sample sequenced in a study of CD8 T cells in Susac syndrome. An amount of RNA that ranged from roughly 0.45 to 1 ug was reverse transcribed with random hexamers. TCRdb passed the immunoSEQ multiplex PCR reads through MiXCR, listing each CDR3 protein once. The sample carries approximately 130,000 distinct CDR3 sequences, under 95% recorded once. Sequencing input: CD8+ T cells from PBMCs. The receptors stem from a human donor with multiple sclerosis.

The rearrangement uses TRBV27 and TRBJ2-5; D ambiguous. Germline values: CDR1 MNHEY, CDR2 SMNVEV (reference sequence). The CDR3 totals 15 residues. Trimming took 6 bases from V and 2 from J, leaving 16 bases between them. The CDR3 region has the DNA TGTGCCAGCAGCTCCCACTCTAGTCCGCAAGAGACCCAGTACTTC. Translation gives CASSSHSSPQETQYF.

This clonotype has only a few counts. J is TRBJ2-2 and V is TRBV13; D is ambiguous. Germline V lookup: CDR1 PRHDT, CDR2 FYEKMQ (reference sequence). The V gene lost 0 bases and the J gene lost 3 bases, with 5 bases spanning the gap. The CDR3 loop spans 14 amino acids. CDR3 residues: CASSLGGDTGELFF. In DNA, the CDR3 is TGTGCCAGCAGCTTAGGCGGAGACACCGGGGAGCTGTTTTTT.

The rearrangement links TRBV29-1 to TRBJ1-2, with TRBD1 identical over 8 bases. CDR3 length equals 12 residues. Germline V gene data show CDR1 as SQVTM and CDR2 as ANQGSEA. V lost 3 bases and J lost 3; bases outside the gene matches: 0. The CDR3 sequence is CSVEDRDYGYTF. As DNA, the CDR3 is TGCAGCGTTGAGGACAGGGACTATGGCTACACCTTC.

This clonotype has just one count. J is TRBJ1-5 and V is TRBV24-1; D is uncertain. Germline V gene lookup returns CDR1 KGHDR and CDR2 SFDVKD. V was shortened by 9 bases and J by 6 bases, with 14 bases between the two germline ends. The CDR3 extends over 13 amino acids. The CDR3 region is CATSGEEGQPQHF. CDR3 nucleotides: TGTGCCACCTCGGGAGAGGAGGGTCAGCCCCAGCATTTT.

The chain has TRBV10-2 and TRBJ2-7; D gene unclear. Per germline, CDR1 WSHSY and CDR2 SAAADI. The CDR3 has 11 amino acids. Trimming took 10 bases from V and 4 from J, leaving 11 bases between them. CDR3 nucleotide sequence: TGCGCCACCTACAGAGATTACGAGCAGTACTTC. This encodes CATYRDYEQYF.

The chain couples TRBV6-5 to TRBJ2-7; 10 bases are shared with TRBD2. V gave up 1 base and J gave up 6 bases; unmatched junction bases: 6. The CDR3 is 15 amino acids. The germline CDR1 and CDR2 sequences are MNHEY and SVGAGI. CDR3 sequence: CASSYWLAGDGEQYF. The CDR3 nucleotides read TGTGCCAGCAGTTACTGGCTAGCGGGAGACGGCGAGCAGTACTTC.

The chain employs TRBV4-1 and TRBJ2-3; 10 bases are a match to TRBD1. This CDR3 contains 18 residues. Looked up from germline, CDR1 is MGHRA and CDR2 is YSYEKL. The J segment lost 0 bases and the V segment lost 4 bases, leaving 10 bases of the junction unmatched. Written as DNA, the CDR3 is TGCGCCAGCAGCCTGACAGGGGGCTTCTCTGCTAGCACAGATACGCAGTATTTT. Translating gives CASSLTGGFSASTDTQYF.

The chain couples TRBV30 to TRBJ1-2, with 7 bases fitting TRBD1. V was pared by 5 bases and J by 4 bases, with 7 bases of the junction left unmatched. This CDR3 has 13 amino acids. The germline gives CDR1 GTSNPN, CDR2 SVGIG (reference sequence). CDR3 sequence: CAWGDRPSYGYTF. The CDR3 bases are TGTGCCTGGGGGGACAGACCGAGCTATGGCTACACCTTC. The entire variable domain, with the rest obtained from reference TRBV30 and TRBJ1-2, is as follows: SQTIHQWPATLVQPVGSPLSLECTVEGTSNPNLYWYRQAAGRGLQLLFYSVGIGQISSEVPQNLSASRPQDRQFILSSKKLLLSDSGFYLCAWGDRPSYGYTFGSGTRLTVV.

This chain joins TRBV29-1 and TRBJ1-1; no clear D gene. The CDR3 length is 12 residues. Germline V gene sequence: CDR1 SQVTM, CDR2 ANQGSEA. Trimming removed 6 bases at V and 1 base at J, with 9 bases between. The CDR3 DNA follows: TGCAGCGTAAGGGTACAGAACACTGAAGCTTTCTTT. Encoded protein: CSVRVQNTEAFF.

The chain has TRBV6-1 and TRBJ2-3, with D possibly being TRBD2 (5 bases). The V gene lost 4 bases and the J gene lost 3 bases, with 14 bases spanning the gap. The CDR3 runs to 15 residues. CDR1 is MNHNS and CDR2 is SASEGT in the germline V gene. The CDR3 protein is CASSGTLAPTDTQYF. DNA of the CDR3: TGTGCCAGCAGTGGGACCCTAGCCCCGACAGATACGCAGTATTTT.

V gene TRBV4-1 combines with J gene TRBJ1-1; the match to TRBD1 covers 9 bases. The CDR3 length is 14 residues. V dropped 6 bases and J dropped 5; count of bases not matched to a gene: 7. In germline, CDR1 is MGHRA, CDR2 YSYEKL. The CDR3 DNA follows: TGCGCCAGCAGTACACAGGGGGCGCTTACTGAAGCTTTCTTT. This sequence encodes CASSTQGALTEAFF.

J is TRBJ2-1 and V is TRBV4-1; D possibly corresponds to TRBD1 (6 bases). This CDR3 has 14 residues. Germline CDR1 reads MGHRA; CDR2 reads YSYEKL. Trimming left V 0 bases short and J 6 bases short, with 9 bases between. The CDR3 region has the DNA TGCGCCAGCAGCCAAGAATGGGGGCCCAATGAGCAGTTCTTC. It specifies CASSQEWGPNEQFF.

This chain links TRBV12-3 or TRBV12-4 with TRBJ1-5; unclear D gene. The ends were cut back, 7 bases at V and 0 bases at J, with 13 bases in the middle. The CDR3 covers 15 residues. CDR3 nucleotides: TGTGCCAGCACAGAGACTCCCCATAGCAATCAGCCCCAGCATTTT. Protein: CASTETPHSNQPQHF.

The chain has TRBV3-1 and TRBJ1-2; tentatively, D is TRBD1 (5 bases). The germline CDR1 and CDR2 sequences are LGHDT and YNNKEL (reference sequence). The V end was cut by 3 bases, the J end by 4 bases, with 15 bases between. This CDR3 spans 15 amino acids. CDR3 residues: CASSQIPGGIYGYTF. The DNA of the CDR3 is TGTGCCAGCAGCCAGATCCCGGGGGGTATCTATGGCTACACCTTC.

This rearrangement joins TRBV30 to TRBJ2-1; no clear D gene. Germline CDR1 GTSNPN, CDR2 SVGIG (reference sequence). The CDR3 length is 11 residues. Trimming took 4 bases from V and 3 from J, leaving 4 bases between them. The CDR3 DNA reads TGTGCCTGGACGGACTACAATGAGCAGTTCTTC. Its translation is CAWTDYNEQFF.

This clonotype showed up just once. The V gene is TRBV4-1, the J gene TRBJ1-5; D is possibly TRBD1 (5 bases). V lost 4 bases and J lost 1, with 14 bases in between. The CDR3 runs to 16 residues. Germline V gives CDR1 MGHRA, CDR2 YSYEKL. The CDR3 DNA reads as TGCGCCAGCAGCCTCGGGGCGGGTGGGAGCAATCAGCCCCAGCATTTT. Its translation: CASSLGAGGSNQPQHF.

V usage is TRBV9 and J usage is TRBJ1-2; 8 positions match TRBD1. The V segment lost 3 bases and the J segment 8 bases; nucleotides outside the gene matches: 15. The CDR3 runs to 16 residues. CDR1 and CDR2 from the germline V gene are SGDLS and YYNGEE. This CDR3 is CASSGESYWTGYGYTF. CDR3 bases: TGTGCCAGCAGCGGAGAGAGTTACTGGACAGGGTACGGCTACACCTTC.

The chain employs TRBV6-5 and TRBJ1-2; tentative D call: TRBD1 (5 bases). V gave up 2 bases and J gave up 6 bases, with 10 bases separating them. The germline CDR1 and CDR2 sequences are MNHEY and SVGAGI. The CDR3 contains 13 residues. The CDR3 nucleotides are TGTGCCAGCAGTTACGGGGGGTACGATGGCTACACCTTC. Amino acids: CASSYGGYDGYTF.

The chain carries TRBV3-1 and TRBJ1-1, with D unclear. Germline V gene data show CDR1 as LGHDT and CDR2 as YNNKEL (reference sequence). V was trimmed by 1 base and J by 2 bases, leaving 17 bases between them. The CDR3 extends over 17 amino acids. The CDR3 DNA reads as TGTGCCAGCAGCCAAGTTTCCTGGGTTTTGAGTAACACTGAAGCTTTCTTT. It codes for CASSQVSWVLSNTEAFF.

DNA of the CDR3: TGTGCCAGCAGCCATGGGACCGTAAGGTACTTC. Translation: CASSHGTVRYF. The chain combines TRBV14 with TRBJ2-7; D may correspond to TRBD1 or TRBD2 (5 bases each). The germline V gene encodes CDR1 SGHDN and CDR2 FVKESK. V shed 3 bases and J shed 12 bases, with 12 bases lying between them. The CDR3 extends over 11 amino acids.